The 4 T cell receptor beta chains in this list originate from one sample, sequenced in a study of PD-L1 blockade in urothelial cancer. The time point here: pretreatment peripheral blood. Assay used: immunoSEQ multiplex PCR; TCRdb lists only in-frame clones, some missing. The data show 54,000 or so clones, 75% to 90% seen once. This material consisted of PBMCs, taken around atezolizumab (anti-PD-L1) treatment. The receptors derive from a man in his forties or fifties with urothelial cancer.

The chain combines TRBV6-6 with TRBJ1-1, with a possible D match to TRBD1 (5 bases). Germline CDR1 MNHNY, CDR2 SVGAGI (reference sequence). The CDR3 is 13 amino acids. The V end was cut by 4 bases, the J end by 4 bases, with 10 bases between. CDR3 residues: CASSFQGGTEAFF. In DNA form, the CDR3 reads TGTGCCAGCAGTTTCCAGGGTGGCACTGAAGCTTTCTTT.

This clone was picked up one time. The chain uses TRBV29-1 and TRBJ1-1; D is perhaps TRBD1 (5 bases). V shed 4 bases and J shed 11 bases, with 11 bases lying between them. Germline loops: CDR1 SQVTM, CDR2 ANQGSEA. The CDR3 has 10 amino acids. The CDR3, as DNA: TGCAGCGTTGTTGCAGGGTGGGCTTTCTTT. The encoded protein is CSVVAGWAFF.

The J gene is TRBJ2-1, the V gene TRBV4-3; 8 nucleotides line up with TRBD2. The CDR3 sequence is 16 residues long. The V gene's germline CDR1 is LGHNA and CDR2 YSLEER. V trimming: 1 base; J trimming: 7 bases; junction bases outside the gene matches: 9. CDR3 region: CASSQGTAGAGNEQFF. CDR3 nucleotides: TGCGCCAGCAGCCAAGGGACAGCGGGAGCTGGTAATGAGCAGTTCTTC.

The gene calls are TRBV6-6 and TRBJ1-3, with 8 bases matching TRBD1. In germline, CDR1 is MNHNY, CDR2 SVGAGI (reference sequence). The CDR3 is 16 residues long. V dropped 7 bases and J dropped 3; count of bases not matched to a gene: 11. CDR3 DNA sequence: TGTGCCAGCATCCCGACAGGGGCCCCCCTTGGAAACACCATATATTTT. Protein product: CASIPTGAPLGNTIYF.